This entry lists 21 T cell receptor beta chains sequenced from one sample in a study of PD-1 blockade in mismatch repair-deficient tumors. The table came from immunoSEQ multiplex PCR; TCRdb's copy has only in-frame clones and leaves some out. The sample contains around 68,000 clones, more than 75% of which appear only once. The specimen was peripheral blood, collected 2 weeks after starting pembrolizumab. The origin of the receptors is an adult with mismatch repair-deficient cancer.

The chain has TRBV29-1 and TRBJ2-5, with 9 bases that match TRBD1. Germline V gene lookup returns CDR1 SQVTM and CDR2 ANQGSEA. The CDR3 sequence is 12 residues long. Trimming cost V 7 bases and J 5 bases; bases outside gene matches: 5. CDR3 sequence (DNA): TGCAGCGCAGGGACAGGGAGCGAGACCCAGTACTTC. Its protein product is CSAGTGSETQYF.

The rearrangement links TRBV6-5 to TRBJ2-2, with D perhaps matching TRBD2 (7 bases). CDR3 length: 16 amino acids. Per the germline V gene, CDR1 is MNHEY and CDR2 is SVGAGI. Trimming removed 4 bases at V and 1 base at J, with 13 bases between. The CDR3 here is CASSWGREWNTGELFF. The CDR3 DNA follows: TGTGCCAGCAGTTGGGGGCGGGAGTGGAACACCGGGGAGCTGTTTTTT.

V gene TRBV5-6 combines with J gene TRBJ2-3, with 10 positions matching TRBD2. Unmatched junction bases numbered 5, after V lost 1 base and J lost 0 bases. This CDR3 region has 17 residues. CDR1 and CDR2 (germline): SGHDT, YYEEEE. The CDR3 nucleotides are TGTGCCAGCAGCTTGAGGACTAGCGGAACTAGCACAGATACGCAGTATTTT. This translates into CASSLRTSGTSTDTQYF.

The rearrangement joins TRBV6-1 to TRBJ2-7, with TRBD1 identical over 8 bases. The CDR3 is 17 residues long. V shed 0 bases and J 0 bases; nucleotides not matched to a gene: 7. Germline assignment: CDR1 MNHNS and CDR2 SASEGT. This chain's CDR3 is CASSEALTGVASYEQYF. The CDR3 region has the DNA TGTGCCAGCAGTGAAGCCCTGACAGGGGTGGCCTCCTACGAGCAGTACTTC.

The V and J genes are TRBV2 and TRBJ2-7, with 10 positions matching TRBD1. This CDR3 has 15 amino acids. Per germline, CDR1 SNHLY and CDR2 FYNNEI. V lost 6 bases, J lost 4 bases, and 9 bases stayed unmatched. This CDR3 reads CASSPPGQGLYEQYF. The DNA for the CDR3 is TGTGCCAGCAGCCCCCCGGGACAGGGGCTTTACGAGCAGTACTTC.

CDR3 sequence: CASRPTGGILYEQYF. The CDR3 nucleotides are TGTGCCAGCAGACCGACAGGGGGCATTCTCTACGAGCAGTACTTC. The chain combines TRBV6-5 with TRBJ2-7; TRBD1 matches 10 bases. The CDR3 length is 15 residues. CDR1 is MNHEY, CDR2 SVGAGI, per germline. After removal of 6 bases from V and 3 bases from J, the junction contained 8 bases not matched to a gene.

V and J are TRBV27 and TRBJ1-2; 10 positions match TRBD1. V gave up 6 bases and J gave up 2 bases; unmatched junction bases: 6. CDR1 and CDR2 (germline): MNHEY, SMNVEV (reference sequence). The CDR3 consists of 15 residues. The CDR3 DNA follows: TGTGCCAGCAGGGAGACAGGGGGCAAAAACTATGGCTACACCTTC. Protein sequence: CASRETGGKNYGYTF.

Comment on this clone: The sample contains more than one DNA sequence encoding this CDR3. The chain is built from TRBV6-5 and TRBJ1-2, with TRBD1 matching over 11 bases. CDR3 length: 16 amino acids. Germline V gives CDR1 MNHEY, CDR2 SVGAGI. Unmatched junction bases numbered 4, after V lost 0 bases and J lost 4 bases. The CDR3 protein is CASSYSRTGGGYGYTF. The DNA for the CDR3 is TGTGCCAGCAGTTACTCCCGGACAGGGGGCGGCTATGGCTACACCTTC.

The chain links TRBV29-1 to TRBJ2-3; D is unclear. Trimming left V 0 bases short and J 1 base short, with 11 bases between. Germline V gene data show CDR1 as SQVTM and CDR2 as ANQGSEA. CDR3 size: 15 residues. CDR3 protein: CSVEDPMIRTDTQYF. The CDR3, as DNA: TGCAGCGTTGAAGATCCTATGATACGCACAGATACGCAGTATTTT.

The chain combines TRBV11-2 with TRBJ1-2; 8 nucleotides line up with TRBD1. This CDR3 has 15 residues. Germline V gene sequence: CDR1 SGHAT, CDR2 FQNNGV. V dropped 0 bases and J dropped 4; count of bases not matched to a gene: 4. CDR3 loop: CASSLDGQGPYGYTF. For the CDR3, the DNA is TGTGCCAGCAGCTTAGACGGACAGGGCCCCTATGGCTACACCTTC.

The chain uses TRBV6-6 and TRBJ2-2, with 7 bases fitting TRBD1. Germline assignment: CDR1 MNHNY and CDR2 SVGAGI (reference sequence). Losses at the gene ends were 8 bases for V and 4 bases for J; bases not matched to a gene: 4. This CDR3 is 13 amino acids long. The CDR3 DNA is TGTGCCAGCGGGACAGTTAGCACCGGGGAGCTGTTTTTT. Translation gives CASGTVSTGELFF.

CDR3 DNA: TGTGCCAGCTCACCACTACAGGGGTCAACCTACGAGCAGTACTTC. Translating gives CASSPLQGSTYEQYF. This chain uses TRBV18 with TRBJ2-5; TRBD1 matches at 7 bases. The tail of the sequence fits TRBJ2-7 better, so the J call may be wrong. CDR1 is KGHSH and CDR2 is LQKENI in the germline V gene. This CDR3 has 15 residues.

CDR3 DNA: TGTGCCAGTAGCGGGGTCAAACTTGGCTACACCTTC. This gives the protein CASSGVKLGYTF. The chain uses TRBV19 and TRBJ1-2; D remains ambiguous. The CDR3 consists of 12 residues. CDR1 is LNHDA, CDR2 SQIVND, per germline (reference sequence). The V gene lost 6 bases and the J gene lost 7 bases, with 12 bases spanning the gap.

There are a few counts of this clone. This rearrangement joins TRBV11-3 to TRBJ2-7, with D unclear. The germline V gene has CDR1 SGHNT and CDR2 YENEEA. V was shortened by 0 bases and J by 3 bases, with 6 bases between the two germline ends. The CDR3 contains 13 residues. The CDR3 sequence is CASSLDTNYEQYF. The CDR3 coding sequence is TGTGCCAGCAGCTTAGATACCAACTACGAGCAGTACTTC.

The V and J genes are TRBV19 and TRBJ1-5, with D possibly TRBD1 on 6 matching bases. The CDR3 totals 16 residues. Germline loops: CDR1 LNHDA, CDR2 SQIVND (reference sequence). The germline V and J ends were trimmed by 3 bases and 0 bases, with 12 bases remaining between them. CDR3 bases: TGTGCCAGTAGTATGGCTTGGGGGCCTAGCAATCAGCCCCAGCATTTT. It translates to CASSMAWGPSNQPQHF.

The DNA for the CDR3 is TGTGCCAGCAGCATTTACGAGCAGTACTTC. This encodes CASSIYEQYF. The J gene is TRBJ2-7, the V gene TRBV5-4, with D unresolved. This CDR3 comprises 10 residues. Trimming took 4 bases from V and 4 from J, leaving 3 bases between them. Germline V gene data show CDR1 as SGHNT and CDR2 as YYREEE (reference sequence).

The V call is TRBV9, the J call TRBJ2-1, with D possibly called TRBD1 or TRBD2 (6 bases each). There are 15 residues in the CDR3. Germline lookup yields CDR1 SGDLS and CDR2 YYNGEE. V dropped 0 bases and J dropped 13 bases, with 20 bases sitting between them. CDR3 in DNA: TGTGCCAGCAGCGTAGATGCAAGACTAGGGGGGTATCAGTTCTTC. Translation gives CASSVDARLGGYQFF.

This chain links TRBV4-1 with TRBJ2-1; no clear D gene. Germline assignment: CDR1 MGHRA and CDR2 YSYEKL. The CDR3 has 13 residues. The V end lost 3 bases, the J end lost 8 bases, and 11 bases lay between the germline ends. In DNA form, the CDR3 reads TGCGCCAGCAGCCACCCCGCATGGGATGAGCAGTTCTTC. Translation gives CASSHPAWDEQFF.

The gene calls are TRBV11-1 and TRBJ1-3; no definite D call. There are 15 residues in the CDR3. The V gene's germline CDR1 is SGHAT and CDR2 FQDESV (reference sequence). V was clipped by 2 bases and J by 0 bases, with 8 bases between them. Written as DNA, the CDR3 is TGTGCCAGCAGCTTATCCGGTGCCTCTGGAAACACCATATATTTT. Protein product: CASSLSGASGNTIYF.

The V call is TRBV30, the J call TRBJ2-7; tentatively, D is TRBD1 or TRBD2 (5 bases each). The germline V gene encodes CDR1 GTSNPN and CDR2 SVGIG (reference sequence). The CDR3 totals 17 residues. Trimming cost V 2 bases and J 0 bases, with 20 bases left between them. DNA of the CDR3: TGTGCCTGGAGTAAATTTCCGGGGACGGTGGGCTCCTACGAGCAGTACTTC. Translation gives CAWSKFPGTVGSYEQYF.

This chain links TRBV7-3 with TRBJ2-7; 11 positions agree with TRBD1. V lost 5 bases to trimming and J lost 3 bases; unmatched junction nucleotides: 6. CDR1 is SGHTA, CDR2 FQGTGA, per germline. This CDR3 is built from 15 residues. Written as DNA, the CDR3 is TGTGCCAGCAGCCCACCGGACAGGGGGCTCTACGAGCAGTACTTC. This encodes CASSPPDRGLYEQYF. Together with reference TRBV7-3 and TRBJ2-7, the CDR3 gives the full variable domain: GAGVSQTPSNKVTEKGKYVELRCDPISGHTALYWYRQSLGQGPEFLIYFQGTGAADDSGLPNDRFFAVRPEGSVSTLKIQRTERGDSAVYLCASSPPDRGLYEQYFGPGTRLTVT.